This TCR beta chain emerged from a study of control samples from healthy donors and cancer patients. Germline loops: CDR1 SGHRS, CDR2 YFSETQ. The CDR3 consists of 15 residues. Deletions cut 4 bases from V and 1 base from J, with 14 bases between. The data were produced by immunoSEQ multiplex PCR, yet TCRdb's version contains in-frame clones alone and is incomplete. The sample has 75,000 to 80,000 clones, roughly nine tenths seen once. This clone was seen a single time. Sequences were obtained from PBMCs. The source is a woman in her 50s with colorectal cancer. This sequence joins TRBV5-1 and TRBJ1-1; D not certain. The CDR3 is CASSPFADQNTEAFF. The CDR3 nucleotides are TGCGCCAGCAGCCCCTTCGCAGACCAGAACACTGAAGCTTTCTTT.